These 29 T cell receptor beta chains were sequenced from one sample in a study of T-cell memory formation after mild COVID-19. TCRdb analysed the 5' RACE reads with MiXCR anew, one entry per CDR3 protein. The data contain some 290,000 distinct CDR3 sequences, roughly 15% of them singletons. The specimen sequenced was PBMCs or a T cell subset sorted from them (not recorded which). The source of these receptors is a man aged 18 to 30 who had mild COVID-19 (a few samples of this study predate the infection). Cell type and time point are not known.

The chain has TRBV21-1 and TRBJ1-3. TRBV21-1 is reported as a pseudogene. This CDR3 is 18 amino acids long. For the CDR3, the DNA is TGTGCCAGCAGCAAAGATATCTTAAGGATTTTTACTGGAAACACCATATATTTT. Its translation is CASSKDILRIFTGNTIYF.

This clonotype has a handful of counts. V gene TRBV30 combines with J gene TRBJ1-2; D unclear. CDR1 is GTSNPN and CDR2 is SVGIG in the germline V gene (reference sequence). CDR3 size: 13 residues. Trimming cost V 4 bases and J 4 bases, with 13 bases left between them. CDR3 coding DNA: TGTGCCTGGATTAGGATTAGCCCCTATGGCTACACCTTC. Amino acids: CAWIRISPYGYTF.

This clonotype occurred a few times. The chain carries TRBV6-6 and TRBJ2-7, with D uncertain. The CDR3 has 16 residues. V lost 2 bases to trimming and J lost 3 bases, with 17 bases between them. CDR1 and CDR2 from the germline V gene are MNHNY and SVGAGI (reference sequence). The CDR3 loop reads CASSYPEHRSNYEQYF. The CDR3 region has the DNA TGTGCCAGCAGTTACCCGGAACACAGATCAAACTACGAGCAGTACTTC.

In its sample, this clonotype was seen a few times. J is TRBJ2-7 and V is TRBV28; D gene ambiguous. Trimming removed 5 bases from V and 2 bases from J, with 10 bases in between. The CDR3 is made up of 13 amino acids. The germline V gene has CDR1 MDHEN and CDR2 SYDVKM. CDR3: CASSLIGPYEQYF. The CDR3 nucleotides are TGTGCCAGCAGTCTAATCGGGCCCTACGAGCAGTACTTC. The full variable domain, in which reference TRBV28 and TRBJ2-7 provide the parts outside the CDR3, is DVKVTQSSRYLVKRTGEKVFLECVQDMDHENMFWYRQDPGLGLRLIYFSYDVKMKEKGDIPEGYSVSREKKERFSLILESASTNQTSMYLCASSLIGPYEQYFGPGTRLTVT.

This clonotype was seen more than once but under ten times. The gene calls are TRBV5-6 and TRBJ1-5; D remains unclear. CDR3 length: 14 residues. With 0 bases removed from V and 5 bases from J, the gap between germline ends came to 9 bases. CDR1 and CDR2 (germline): SGHDT, YYEEEE. The CDR3 coding sequence is TGTGCCAGCAGCTTGGCAGCAACCGATCAGCCCCAGCATTTT. It is translated as CASSLAATDQPQHF.

The V call is TRBV21-1, the J call TRBJ2-7; TRBD1, as called in the table, went unchecked against the DNA. TRBV21-1 is flagged as a pseudogene. The CDR3 runs 14 residues. CDR3 residues: CASKCSVPCYEQYF. In nucleotides, the CDR3 is TGTGCCAGCAAGTGTAGTGTCCCATGCTACGAGCAGTACTTC.

The genes are TRBV4-1 and TRBJ2-5; no definite D call. There are 13 residues in the CDR3. From germline, CDR1 is MGHRA and CDR2 YSYEKL. The V end was cut by 0 bases, the J end by 3 bases, with 5 bases between. CDR3 bases: TGCGCCAGCAGCCAAGAACCAGAAGAGACCCAGTACTTC. Protein sequence: CASSQEPEETQYF.

The chain employs TRBV2 and TRBJ2-7; a weak D match, TRBD1 (6 bases). Looked up from germline, CDR1 is SNHLY and CDR2 is FYNNEI. The CDR3 loop spans 14 amino acids. The V end lost 4 bases, the J end lost 5 bases, and 15 bases lay between the germline ends. CDR3 sequence (DNA): TGTGCCAGCAGTGTCGCGCCAGGGGACCACGAGCAGTACGTC. This sequence encodes CASSVAPGDHEQYV.

V and J are TRBV6-2 or TRBV6-3 and TRBJ2-2; D is undetermined. CDR1 and CDR2 (germline): MNHEY, SVGEGT. The CDR3 runs 13 residues. The V end lost 0 bases, the J end lost 6 bases, and 5 bases lay between the germline ends. This CDR3 is CASSYSGSGELFF. The CDR3 nucleotides are TGTGCCAGCAGTTACTCGGGGTCCGGGGAGCTGTTTTTT.

The chain is built from TRBV7-9 and TRBJ2-7; D is undetermined. Trimming removed 5 bases from V and 7 bases from J, with 9 bases in between. The germline V gene has CDR1 SEHNR and CDR2 FQNEAQ (reference sequence). The CDR3 runs 11 residues. The CDR3 DNA is TGTGCCAGCAGCGGTGGGGATGAGCAGTACTTC. This gives the protein CASSGGDEQYF. Supplemented by reference TRBV7-9 and TRBJ2-7, the full variable domain reads DTGVSQNPRHKITKRGQNVTFRCDPISEHNRLYWYRQTLGQGPEFLTYFQNEAQLEKSRLLSDRFSAERPKGSFSTLEIQRTEQGDSAMYLCASSGGDEQYFGPGTRLTVT.

This clonotype came up a few times. The chain employs TRBV11-2 and TRBJ1-1, with a possible D match to TRBD1 (6 bases). The CDR3 is 15 amino acids. V was cut by 5 bases and J by 0 bases, with 13 bases left in between. Germline V gives CDR1 SGHAT, CDR2 FQNNGV. CDR3 nucleotide sequence: TGTGCCAGCAGCCGCCGGGGGCATGTGAACACTGAAGCTTTCTTT. Translated: CASSRRGHVNTEAFF. The full variable domain, its missing parts supplied by reference TRBV11-2 and TRBJ1-1, is EAGVAQSPRYKIIEKRQSVAFWCNPISGHATLYWYQQILGQGPKLLIQFQNNGVVDDSQLPKDRFSAERLKGVDSTLKIQPAKLEDSAVYLCASSRRGHVNTEAFFGQGTRLTVV.

This chain uses TRBV24-1 with TRBJ2-2; TRBD1 or TRBD2 may be the D gene (5 bases each). The germline CDR1 and CDR2 sequences are KGHDR and SFDVKD. Trimming stripped 3 bases from V and 7 bases from J, with 14 bases between. The CDR3 sequence is 15 residues long. The CDR3 loop is CATSDGGRFGGELFF. CDR3 sequence (DNA): TGTGCCACCAGTGATGGGGGTCGTTTTGGCGGGGAGCTGTTTTTT.

V gene TRBV20-1 combines with J gene TRBJ1-4; maybe TRBD1 (6 bases). Germline V gene sequence: CDR1 DFQATT, CDR2 SNEGSKA (reference sequence). V was pared by 5 bases and J by 0 bases, with 7 bases between. There are 13 residues in the CDR3. The CDR3 is CSADRSTNEKLFF. The CDR3 bases are TGCAGTGCTGACAGGTCAACTAATGAAAAACTGTTTTTT.

This chain uses TRBV3-1 with TRBJ2-4, with D possibly TRBD1 on 7 matching bases. The V gene lost 0 bases and the J gene lost 6 bases, with 15 bases spanning the gap. This CDR3 spans 16 amino acids. CDR1 and CDR2 from the germline V gene are LGHDT and YNNKEL (reference sequence). CDR3 protein: CASSQDLGGGGNIQYF. As DNA, the CDR3 is TGTGCCAGCAGCCAAGATCTAGGAGGGGGCGGAAACATTCAGTACTTC.

J is TRBJ1-4 and V is TRBV7-2; 9 nucleotides align to TRBD1. Germline CDR1 and CDR2: SGHTA and FQGNSA. The junction had 9 bases not matched to a gene; V was cut back by 2 bases and J by 14 bases. There are 14 residues in the CDR3. The DNA for the CDR3 is TGTGCCAGCAGCTTATGGACAGGGGAGGTCGCGCTGTTTTTT. It translates to CASSLWTGEVALFF.

This clonotype was observed a handful of times. The V call is TRBV6-5, the J call TRBJ1-5, with 9 bases aligning to TRBD1. This CDR3 has 17 amino acids. Germline loops: CDR1 MNHEY, CDR2 SVGAGI. Trimming removed 2 bases from V and 3 bases from J; junction bases left unmatched: 8. The CDR3 region is CASSYAPGQGYNQPQHF. DNA for the CDR3: TGTGCCAGCAGTTACGCCCCGGGACAGGGTTACAATCAGCCCCAGCATTTT.

This clonotype was seen repeatedly, ten times or more. The chain links TRBV7-6 to TRBJ2-5; TRBD2 agrees at 11 bases. The CDR3 runs 16 residues. With V trimmed by 5 bases and J by 7 bases, 12 bases remained unmatched. Germline values: CDR1 SGHVS, CDR2 FNYEAQ. The CDR3 loop reads CASSLGTSGGVGTQYF. CDR3 nucleotides: TGTGCCAGCAGCCTGGGGACTAGCGGTGGGGTAGGGACCCAGTACTTC. Using reference TRBV7-6 and TRBJ2-5 for the parts outside the CDR3, the full variable domain is GAGVSQSPRYKVTKRGQDVALRCDPISGHVSLYWYRQALGQGPEFLTYFNYEAQQDKSGLPNDRFSAERPEGSISTLTIQRTEQRDSAMYRCASSLGTSGGVGTQYFGPGTRLLVL.

This clonotype was observed many times. This chain connects TRBV20-1 to TRBJ1-2; 7 nucleotides agree with TRBD1. This CDR3 region has 11 residues. Germline lookup yields CDR1 DFQATT and CDR2 SNEGSKA (reference sequence). V lost 4 bases, J lost 7 bases, and 3 bases stayed unmatched. The CDR3 sequence: CSAKTGSGYTF. CDR3 nucleotide sequence: TGCAGTGCTAAGACAGGGAGTGGCTACACCTTC.

This clonotype was detected a few times. The V gene is TRBV7-9, the J gene TRBJ1-3; 9 nucleotides agree with TRBD1. Germline lookup yields CDR1 SEHNR and CDR2 FQNEAQ (reference sequence). Trimming at V came to 2 bases and at J to 1 base, leaving 6 bases not matched to a gene. This CDR3 contains 17 residues. CDR3 loop: CASSLRGQGPSGNTIYF. In DNA form, the CDR3 reads TGTGCCAGCAGCTTACGGGGACAGGGACCTTCTGGAAACACCATATATTTT. Using reference TRBV7-9 and TRBJ1-3 for the parts outside the CDR3, the full variable domain is DTGVSQNPRHKITKRGQNVTFRCDPISEHNRLYWYRQTLGQGPEFLTYFQNEAQLEKSRLLSDRFSAERPKGSFSTLEIQRTEQGDSAMYLCASSLRGQGPSGNTIYFGEGSWLTVV.

This clonotype was seen many times. V is TRBV29-1 and J is TRBJ2-7; D is perhaps TRBD1 (6 bases). V lost 4 bases, J lost 2 bases, and 6 bases lay in between. Germline V CDR1 and CDR2: SQVTM, ANQGSEA. The CDR3 is 11 amino acids. CDR3 protein: CSVGDTYEQYV. The DNA for the CDR3 is TGCAGCGTTGGGGACACCTACGAGCAGTACGTC.

This chain joins TRBV24-1 and TRBJ2-1; D gene unclear. Trimming pared 0 bases from V and 8 bases from J, leaving 4 bases between. CDR1 is KGHDR, CDR2 SFDVKD, per germline. This CDR3 is built from 12 residues. CDR3: CATSDLSDEQFF. CDR3 DNA sequence: TGTGCCACCAGTGATTTGAGTGATGAGCAGTTCTTC.

The chain recombines TRBV12-3 or TRBV12-4 with TRBJ2-5, with a weak D call TRBD2 (7 bases). Between the trimmed V and J ends, which lost 5 bases and 1 base, there was a span of 11 bases. The CDR3 is 14 residues long. CDR3: CASSRGAFQETQYF. In DNA form, the CDR3 reads TGTGCCAGCAGTCGGGGGGCCTTCCAAGAGACCCAGTACTTC.

This rearrangement joins TRBV7-3 to TRBJ2-7, with TRBD2 matching over 13 bases. This CDR3 spans 18 amino acids. The V segment lost 5 bases and the J segment 3 bases; nucleotides outside the gene matches: 13. CDR1 and CDR2 (germline): SGHTA, FQGTGA. The CDR3 DNA sequence: TGTGCCAGCAGCCAGACTAGCGGGGGGCCGGACTGCTTCTACGAGCAGTACGTC. Translation gives CASSQTSGGPDCFYEQYV.

This clonotype was counted many times. The rearrangement joins TRBV27 to TRBJ1-5; 7 bases match TRBD1. CDR1 is MNHEY, CDR2 SMNVEV, per germline (reference sequence). The CDR3 loop spans 15 amino acids. Germline trimming cut 6 bases from V and 1 base from J; bases unmatched to any gene: 6. In DNA, the CDR3 is TGTGCCAGCAGAAAGGGGGGACAGAGCAATCAGCCCCAGCATTTT. It codes for CASRKGGQSNQPQHF.

This clonotype showed up many times. V is TRBV7-2 and J is TRBJ2-3; D possibly matches TRBD1 or TRBD2 (7 bases each). The length of the CDR3 is 14 residues. The germline V gene has CDR1 SGHTA and CDR2 FQGNSA. V lost 5 bases to trimming and J lost 6 bases, with 15 bases between them. The chain's CDR3 is CASSQRQGGDTQYF. In DNA, the CDR3 is TGTGCCAGCAGCCAAAGACAGGGAGGGGATACGCAGTATTTT.

The chain combines TRBV12-3 or TRBV12-4 with TRBJ1-6; 7 bases are shared with TRBD1. The CDR3 contains 14 residues. Trimming took 7 bases from V and 4 from J; bases not matched to a gene: 4. CDR3: CASNGDSYNSPLHF. CDR3 nucleotides: TGTGCCAGCAACGGGGACAGTTATAATTCACCCCTCCACTTT.

This chain's CDR3 is CASTIGRGGETQYF. CDR3 DNA sequence: TGTGCCAGCACCATAGGGAGGGGTGGGGAGACCCAGTACTTC. The chain couples TRBV6-5 to TRBJ2-5, with TRBD2 matching over 7 bases. The V and J ends lost 7 bases and 5 bases, in that order; junction bases with no gene match: 10. The CDR3 has 14 residues. Germline CDR1 MNHEY, CDR2 SVGAGI.

The chain joins TRBV11-2 to TRBJ2-4, with a tentative D call TRBD1 (6 bases). From germline, CDR1 is SGHAT and CDR2 FQNNGV. With 4 bases removed from V and 8 bases from J, the gap between germline ends came to 21 bases. CDR3 size: 16 residues. The CDR3: CASSSGQTSGADIQYF. Written as DNA, the CDR3 is TGTGCCAGCAGCTCCGGACAGACCTCCGGAGCGGACATTCAGTACTTC.

This chain links TRBV6-1 with TRBJ1-1, with 7 bases lining up with TRBD1. Trimming removed 4 bases from V and 3 bases from J; junction bases left unmatched: 8. Germline CDR1 and CDR2: MNHNS and SASEGT. This CDR3 has 15 amino acids. CDR3 in amino acids: CASSAKGAVDTEAFF. CDR3 bases: TGTGCCAGCAGTGCGAAGGGGGCAGTGGACACTGAAGCTTTCTTT.